This TCR beta chain was recorded in a study of cytomegalovirus exposure and HLA in healthy donors (dated by TCRdb to the late 2010s). Looking at the study overall: An earlier analysis of 587 of the donors reported around 280 Gb of sequence data and 95 million to 140 million unique TCR beta sequences obtained from roughly 170 million T cells. The number of donors typed differed by locus, with roughly 629-640 for A, B, C, DRB1 and DQB1, 522 for DQA1, about 610 for DPA1, and 400 to 490 for DPB1. HLA typing included class I and class II loci at four-digit resolution. To study patterns of TCR occurrence, a later analysis re-analyzed previously published TCR beta repertoires from 666 donors and added high-resolution HLA genotyping. The study combined high-throughput TCR immunosequencing, statistical association of individual TCRs with disease status, and machine learning to predict cytomegalovirus infection status. All discovery cohort repertoires had been generated on a single sequencing platform. An earlier analysis of about 620 of the donors applied high-throughput TCR beta sequencing to assess whether each TCR beta V gene segment acted as functional or pseudogenic. Using immunosequencing, the study profiled T cell repertoires from roughly 650 subjects and related those repertoires to cytomegalovirus serostatus. Donor age, sex, ethnicity and CMV serostatus were compiled alongside the repertoire data. Around 330 gigabases of sequencing data and around 85 million unique TCR sequences made up an early release that covered under 750 HLA-typed donors. Among 398 genotyped donors of the cohort, an average of around 240,000 unique TCR beta nucleotide sequences were sequenced per donor, about a sixth of them non-productive. Rather than drawing on any new phenotypic data, the later analysis identified candidate immune exposures from TCR beta sequences and the way those sequences occurred across donors. Roughly five DR-DQ haplotypes were treated as single units for association and clustering because of strong linkage in the cohort. The study was designed to test whether signatures of past pathogen exposure could be identified by cataloging public T cell receptors. In a later genetic analysis, genome-wide SNP genotypes for about 65% of the 666 donors were used, and that subset was treated as a discovery cohort. Among the approximately 430 genotyped donors, 75% to 90% belonged to the genetic ancestry cluster associated with self-reported Caucasian donors. In addition to the first cohort of 666 subjects, a separate validation cohort of approximately 120 different subjects was used. Points the paper makes about the study in general: According to a later genetic analysis, donors in an Asian-associated ancestry cluster had fewer N-insertions in productive TCRs than the roughly 700-donor mean. Broadly in line with IMGT annotations, most TCR beta V segments showed up in productive rearrangements about 87% or about 30% of the time in an earlier analysis of a few hundred of the donors. A later analysis found that most CMV-associated TCR beta chains appeared HLA-restricted, with HLA associations seemingly driven largely by CMV exposure. The only immune exposure information available for the cohort was CMV serostatus. It was suggested by the authors that the approach could potentially be generalized to other disease states and immunological phenotypes. Some IMGT-functional V segments, including TRBV6-2 and TRBV6-3, could not be distinguished by the 87-base-pair reads and were therefore excluded. Across donors, most TCR sequences were observed very rarely, whereas some public TCRs were present in many individuals. Presence/absence analyses assumed roughly uniform sequencing depth across donors, an assumption that may not hold. In a later genetic analysis, a missense DCLRE1C variant was associated with V-gene and J-gene trimming of TCR beta chains, and the association was replicated in an independent cohort. In this cohort, only TCR beta chains were sequenced, and detectable features were limited by the absence of alpha or paired-chain data. Several of the top co-occurrence clusters appeared to be linked to parvovirus B19, influenza, CMV and Epstein-Barr virus, according to a later analysis. Because some donors lacked HLA typing at each locus, the association tests relied only on the typed subset. The study gave a list of about 150 TCR beta chains associated with cytomegalovirus. The sequencing pipeline was judged likely to have produced a cluster of highly shared sequence variants as a technical artifact. When HLA alleles, especially DR and DQ, strongly co-occurred, attributing TCR associations to individual alleles was difficult. In a later analysis, some 18,000 TCR beta sequences were associated with specific HLA alleles at a false discovery rate of 0.05. In a later analysis, the rate of TCR association differed among HLA loci, with DRB1 alleles having the most associated TCRs and HLA-C alleles having the fewest. The earlier analysis of 587 of the donors excluded 15 to 20 rarely observed V segments, including chromosome 9 orphons, because counts were too low. The classifier was reported to diagnose cytomegalovirus status with high specificity and sensitivity in both the original cohort and the validation cohort. A further reported finding was that TCR beta sequences accurately predicted the HLA-A and HLA-B alleles for most subjects in the first cohort. Correlated functional status among segregating V segments might reflect linkage disequilibrium, but an unknown experimental factor could not be ruled out. Three of the identified cytomegalovirus-associated TCR beta chains were confirmed in vitro to be specific for cytomegalovirus antigens. A later analysis found that HLA-associated TCR beta chains were more clonally expanded and had lower generation probabilities than equally common non-associated chains.

The library was produced with the immunoSEQ multiplex PCR assay. The multiplex PCR relied on a mix of 60 forward primers for TCR Vbeta segments and 13 reverse primers for TCR Jbeta segments. The CDR3 region of rearranged TCR beta genes was amplified from genomic DNA with a multiplex PCR assay. The amplified TCR beta libraries were sequenced on the Illumina HiSeq System as 87-base-pair reads. Under the source paper's analysis protocol: Across the 700 or so repertoires, a later analysis counted tens of millions of unique TCR beta chains, roughly 11 million of which were shared by at least two donors. A nearest-neighbor algorithm error-corrected the raw reads and collapsed the reads into unique sequences, merging closely related sequences to remove PCR and sequencing errors. V, D and J gene segments were assigned by aligning CDR3 sequences to IMGT reference sequences. For a sequence to be retained, a match of at least six nucleotides to both a V gene segment and a J gene segment was required. Rearrangements were called productive when the CDR3 lacked stop codons and stayed in frame with V and J; all others were non-productive. Following IMGT convention, CDR3 was defined as the stretch from the second conserved V-encoded cysteine to the conserved J-encoded phenylalanine. The earlier analysis of about 620 of the donors excluded sequences that lacked an unambiguous match to a single V gene segment. An earlier analysis of some 610 of the donors called V segments functional above 56.7% productive rearrangements and segregating when the between-donor standard deviation exceeded 5%. To diagnose cytomegalovirus status from the catalog of TCR beta chain sequences, a statistical classification framework was built. V and J gene assignment, in a later analysis, came from comparing TCR nucleotide sequences with IMGT/GENE-DB human TR gene sequences. Using the TCRdist pipeline, a later analysis assigned CDR3 sequences along with most-parsimonious VDJ recombination scenarios. In a later analysis, each TCR beta chain was defined by its CDR3 amino acid sequence together with its V-gene family, and reads lacking a unique V-gene family were excluded. A later analysis removed roughly 590 highly shared, low-generation-probability nucleotide sequences to deal with suspected cross-contamination and a sequencing artifact. A later analysis calculated a clonal expansion index for each public chain from normalized within-repertoire ranks of inferred template counts. A later analysis computed generation probabilities with a VDJ recombination model fitted to out-of-frame rearrangements, and checked the results against IGoR. In a later analysis, hypergeometric tests were used to score TCR-TCR, TCR-HLA and TCR-CMV co-occurrence, with a repertoire-size bias correction applied to TCR pairs. In a later analysis, false discovery rates were estimated by permuting HLA or CMV assignments 20 times. A later analysis grouped co-occurring TCRs with DBSCAN, adding TCRdist sequence similarity when clustering within HLA-allele-positive subsets. For co-occurrence clustering, repertoires with fewer than 30,000 or more than 120,000 public chains were excluded, along with four to six repertoires with anomalous nucleotide sharing. TCRdb's version of the immuneACCESS table is confined to in-frame rearrangements and falls short of the full clone set. An unresolved V gene accounts for under half of the shortfall where checked; the remainder is of unknown origin. The V and J calls and the clone size are those of that table, but D and trimming were determined from the DNA. The sample profile shows fewer than 200,000 clones; 75% to 80% of them were found once. The ten largest clones represent about 2.6% of the sample.

The table lists this clone with a few counts. The antigen this receptor binds is unknown. Base quality data are lacking; no much larger clone is found one base away. The germline V gene encodes CDR1 KGHSH and CDR2 LQKENI. V is trimmed back by 4 bases and J by 9 bases, and the junction contains 11 bases that no gene match accounts for. Measured from the cysteine to the phenylalanine, the CDR3 is 15 residues long. CDR3 DNA is the only sequence kept; it has 45 bases, read in frame from the first base. In total, over 600 healthy bone marrow donors made up the cohort. Cohort members were all nominally healthy when sampled, although unrecorded immune exposures were likely present. The donor tested CMV seropositive, placing the donor among the 250 to 300 seropositive members of the cohort. A peripheral blood sample was provided by each donor, and peripheral blood mononuclear cells were used for TCR beta sequencing. Genomic DNA extraction from the blood cell samples was performed with the Qiagen DNeasy Blood Extraction Kit.

The chain couples TRBV18 to TRBJ1-5; TRBD1 matches 8 bases in the middle. The clonotype was recovered from a woman aged 40-49 years in good health and CMV-seropositive. What was sequenced was PBMCs. The DNA sequence is TGTGCCAGCTCACTAAATGGACAGGGCGGGAGGCCCCAGCATTTT. The resulting protein is CASSLNGQGGRPQHF.